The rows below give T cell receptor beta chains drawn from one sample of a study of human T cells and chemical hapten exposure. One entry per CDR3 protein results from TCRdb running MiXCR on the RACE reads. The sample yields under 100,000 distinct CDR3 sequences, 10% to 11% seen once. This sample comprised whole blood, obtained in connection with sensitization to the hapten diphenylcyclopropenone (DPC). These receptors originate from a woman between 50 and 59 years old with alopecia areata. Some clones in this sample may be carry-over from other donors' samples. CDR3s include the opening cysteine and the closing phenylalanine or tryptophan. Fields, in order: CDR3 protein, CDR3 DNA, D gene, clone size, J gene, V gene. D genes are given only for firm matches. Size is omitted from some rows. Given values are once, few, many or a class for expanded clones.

CDR3: CASRGQASLDNEQFF
DNA: TGTGCCAGCAGAGGACAGGCGTCGTTAGACAATGAGCAGTTCTTC
D: TRBD1
size: -
J: TRBJ2-1
V: TRBV6-1

CDR3: CASSPRGQGHEQYF
DNA: TGTGCCAGCTCACCCCGGGGTCAGGGCCACGAGCAGTACTTC
D: -
size: many
J: TRBJ2-7
V: TRBV18

CDR3: CASSPGYNEQFF
DNA: TGCGCCAGCAGCCCCGGGTATAATGAGCAGTTCTTC
D: -
size: -
J: TRBJ2-1
V: TRBV5-1

CDR3: CAISGGADNSPLHF
DNA: TGTGCCATCAGTGGAGGGGCGGATAATTCACCCCTCCACTTT
D: -
size: many
J: TRBJ1-6
V: TRBV10-3

CDR3: CASRRDASGLYEQYF
DNA: TGTGCCAGCCGACGTGACGCTAGCGGGCTCTACGAGCAGTACTTC
D: TRBD2
size: many
J: TRBJ2-7
V: TRBV2

CDR3: CASSLPTYEQYF
DNA: TGTGCCAGCAGTCTGCCTACCTACGAGCAGTACTTC
D: -
size: -
J: TRBJ2-7
V: TRBV6-2/TRBV6-3

CDR3: CSARVGLAEPQHF
DNA: TGCAGTGCAAGGGTCGGGCTGGCGGAGCCCCAGCATTTT
D: -
size: many
J: TRBJ1-5
V: TRBV20-1

CDR3: CSVGGQGANGNQPQHF
DNA: TGCAGCGTTGGGGGACAGGGGGCGAATGGCAATCAGCCCCAGCATTTT
D: TRBD1
size: many
J: TRBJ1-5
V: TRBV29-1

CDR3: CSVKLGEREGYTF
DNA: TGCAGCGTCAAGTTAGGGGAGAGAGAGGGCTACACCTTC
D: -
size: few
J: TRBJ1-2
V: TRBV29-1

CDR3: CASSLEQPWEQFF
DNA: TGCGCCAGCAGCCTTGAGCAGCCCTGGGAGCAGTTCTTC
D: -
size: few
J: TRBJ2-1
V: TRBV4-3

CDR3: CASSVGRGSSEQYF
DNA: TGTGCCAGCAGCGTAGGTAGAGGGAGTAGCGAGCAGTACTTC
D: -
size: few
J: TRBJ2-7
V: TRBV11-3

CDR3: CASSLSRTVYGYTF
DNA: TGTGCCAGCAGTTTAAGTAGGACAGTCTATGGCTACACCTTC
D: -
size: -
J: TRBJ1-2
V: TRBV12-3/TRBV12-4

CDR3: CASSLRGIETQYF
DNA: TGTGCCAGCAGCTTGCGGGGCATAGAGACCCAGTACTTC
D: -
size: few
J: TRBJ2-5
V: TRBV5-5

CDR3: CASSSGSGRGNNEQFF
DNA: TGTGCCAGCAGCTCAGGGAGCGGGAGGGGCAACAATGAGCAGTTCTTC
D: TRBD2
size: -
J: TRBJ2-1
V: TRBV3-1

CDR3: CASSPLGEQFF
DNA: TGTGCCAGCAGCCCACTAGGGGAGCAGTTCTTC
D: -
size: -
J: TRBJ2-1
V: TRBV7-9

CDR3: CAIRDLGSGELFF
DNA: TGTGCCATCAGGGATCTGGGGTCCGGGGAGCTGTTTTTT
D: -
size: -
J: TRBJ2-2
V: TRBV10-3

CDR3: CASSYSGGTEAFF
DNA: TGTGCCAGCAGTTACTCAGGGGGCACTGAAGCTTTCTTT
D: -
size: many
J: TRBJ1-1
V: TRBV6-5

CDR3: CASSSQFGGRGAGELFF
DNA: TGTGCCAGCAGCTCCCAATTCGGTGGGAGAGGGGCCGGGGAGCTGTTTTTT
D: -
size: many
J: TRBJ2-2
V: TRBV28

CDR3: CASFRGLAGPQFF
DNA: TGTGCCAGCTTTCGGGGACTAGCGGGTCCGCAGTTCTTC
D: TRBD2
size: many
J: TRBJ2-1
V: TRBV18

CDR3: CASSFDGSTEAFF
DNA: TGTGCCAGCAGCTTTGATGGCAGTACTGAAGCTTTCTTT
D: -
size: -
J: TRBJ1-1
V: TRBV11-3

CDR3: CASSQREGPTGELFF
DNA: TGTGCCAGCAGCCAGCGGGAGGGCCCCACCGGGGAGCTGTTTTTT
D: TRBD2
size: -
J: TRBJ2-2
V: TRBV12-3/TRBV12-4

CDR3: CASSLGTGTPNEKLFF
DNA: TGTGCCAGCAGCTTAGGAACGGGGACCCCTAATGAAAAACTGTTTTTT
D: -
size: many
J: TRBJ1-4
V: TRBV7-9